Presented here are 4 T cell receptor beta chains from one specimen sequenced in a study of Graves' ophthalmopathy and Graves' hyperthyroidism. Amplification targeted the TCR beta CDR3 regions, with RNA transcripts as the source material. An initial RT-PCR round employing HTBI primers preceded a second-round multiplex PCR. TCRdb re-derived calls from the multiplex PCR reads in MiXCR, one entry per CDR3 protein. Seen here are 450,000 to 600,000 distinct CDR3 sequences, less than 40% observed once, and the top ten hold less than 4.5%. Sequencing input: peripheral blood or thyroid tissue (not recorded which). These receptor sequences come from an adult man with Graves' hyperthyroidism.

As DNA, the CDR3 is TGTGCCAGCAGCGCCCTAGAGAACGTGAACACTGAAGCTTTCTTT. Residues: CASSALENVNTEAFF. The V gene is TRBV7-9, the J gene TRBJ1-1; D uncertain. Trimming removed 5 bases from V and 0 bases from J, with 13 bases in between. The CDR3 has 15 amino acids. In germline, CDR1 is SEHNR, CDR2 FQNEAQ (reference sequence).

This clonotype occurred many times. The gene calls are TRBV14 and TRBJ1-1; tentatively, D is TRBD1 (5 bases). Per the germline V gene, CDR1 is SGHDN and CDR2 is FVKESK. V lost 0 bases to trimming and J lost 2 bases, with 10 bases between them. CDR3 size: 15 residues. The DNA of the CDR3 is TGTGCCAGCAGCCAAGAAGGGACTCCCAACACTGAAGCTTTCTTT. Amino acid sequence: CASSQEGTPNTEAFF.

This clonotype occurred a few times. The chain joins TRBV7-2 to TRBJ1-5; the match to TRBD1 covers 9 bases. V lost 6 bases, J lost 4 bases, and 10 bases stayed unmatched. This CDR3 region has 16 residues. Germline CDR1 reads SGHTA; CDR2 reads FQGNSA. The CDR3 loop is CASSRQGVGRNQPQHF. CDR3 sequence (DNA): TGTGCCAGCAGTAGACAGGGGGTGGGAAGGAATCAGCCCCAGCATTTT.

The sample holds a few counts of this clonotype. The chain carries TRBV30 and TRBJ1-1; 7 bases agree with TRBD1. The germline V gene encodes CDR1 GTSNPN and CDR2 SVGIG (reference sequence). This CDR3 spans 13 amino acids. The trim removed 2 bases at V and 5 bases at J, leaving 5 bases unmatched. CDR3 residues: CAWSTRQGTEAFF. In DNA, the CDR3 is TGTGCCTGGAGTACTCGACAGGGAACTGAAGCTTTCTTT.